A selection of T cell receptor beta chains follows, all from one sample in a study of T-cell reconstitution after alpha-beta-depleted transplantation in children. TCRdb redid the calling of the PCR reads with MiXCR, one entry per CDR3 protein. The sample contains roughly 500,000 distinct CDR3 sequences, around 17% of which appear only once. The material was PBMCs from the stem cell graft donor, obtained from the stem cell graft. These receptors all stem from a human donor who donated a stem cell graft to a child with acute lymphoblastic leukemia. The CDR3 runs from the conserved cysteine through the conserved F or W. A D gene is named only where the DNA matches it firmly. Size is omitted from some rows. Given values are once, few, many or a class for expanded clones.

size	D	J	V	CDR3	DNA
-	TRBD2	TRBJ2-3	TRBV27	CASSGVGLVTDTQYF	TGTGCCAGCAGTGGGGTCGGACTAGTAACAGATACGCAGTATTTT
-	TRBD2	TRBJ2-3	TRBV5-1	CASRLEREADTQYF	TGCGCCAGCAGGTTGGAGCGGGAGGCAGATACGCAGTATTTT
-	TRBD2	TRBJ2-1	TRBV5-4	CASSLSRLPGLGAYNEQFF	TGTGCCAGCAGCTTGAGCCGACTGCCGGGACTAGGAGCCTACAATGAGCAGTTCTTC
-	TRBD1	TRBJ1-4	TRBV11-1	CASSLGLTGTANEKLFF	TGTGCCAGCAGCTTAGGGCTAACCGGGACAGCTAATGAAAAACTGTTTTTT
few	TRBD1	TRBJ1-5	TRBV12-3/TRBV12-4	CASSLWDREQPQHF	TGTGCCAGCAGTTTATGGGACAGAGAACAGCCCCAGCATTTT
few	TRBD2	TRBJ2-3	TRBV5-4	CASSFGLAGGLLTSTDTQYF	TGTGCCAGCAGCTTCGGACTAGCGGGAGGGCTACTCACTAGCACAGATACGCAGTATTTT
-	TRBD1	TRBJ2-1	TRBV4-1	CASSQGGQGMYNEQFF	TGCGCCAGCAGCCAAGGGGGACAGGGAATGTACAATGAGCAGTTCTTC
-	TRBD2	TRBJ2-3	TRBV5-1	CASSRGLAGGPFTDTQYF	TGCGCCAGCAGCCGGGGACTAGCGGGAGGGCCTTTCACAGATACGCAGTATTTT
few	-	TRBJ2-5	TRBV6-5	CASGFRDSGETQYF	TGTGCCAGCGGTTTCCGGGACTCGGGGGAGACCCAGTACTTC
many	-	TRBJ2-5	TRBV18	CASSPGLGETQYF	TGTGCCAGCTCACCAGGGTTGGGAGAGACCCAGTACTTC
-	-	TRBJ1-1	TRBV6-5	CASTEGTEAFF	TGTGCCAGCACGGAGGGTACTGAAGCTTTCTTT
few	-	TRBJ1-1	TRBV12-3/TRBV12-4	CASSLKHQNTEAFF	TGTGCCAGCAGTTTGAAACACCAGAACACTGAAGCTTTCTTT
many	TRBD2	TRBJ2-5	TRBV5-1	CASSPLAGIQETQYF	TGCGCCAGCAGCCCGCTAGCGGGAATCCAAGAGACCCAGTACTTC
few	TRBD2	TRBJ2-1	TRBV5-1	CASSLLYGREDNEQFF	TGCGCCAGCAGCCTTCTCTACGGGCGGGAGGACAATGAGCAGTTCTTC
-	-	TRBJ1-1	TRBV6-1	CASRPLRDQWNTEAFF	TGTGCCAGCAGACCCCTCCGGGACCAATGGAACACTGAAGCTTTCTTT
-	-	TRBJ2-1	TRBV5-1	CASSLLDSEQFF	TGCGCCAGCAGCTTACTAGACAGTGAGCAGTTCTTC
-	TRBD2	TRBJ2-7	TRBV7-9	CASSSRRIGLGHEQYF	TGTGCCAGCAGCTCGAGGCGGATCGGACTAGGCCACGAGCAGTACTTC
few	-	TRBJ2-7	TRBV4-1	CASSQGRAKSSYEQYF	TGCGCCAGCAGCCAAGGGCGGGCAAAGAGCTCCTACGAGCAGTACTTC
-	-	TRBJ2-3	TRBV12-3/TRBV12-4	CASRIKGRGDTQYF	TGTGCCAGTCGAATAAAGGGGAGAGGCGATACGCAGTATTTT
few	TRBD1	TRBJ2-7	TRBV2	CASRDRSTYEQYF	TGTGCCAGCAGGGACAGGTCTACCTACGAGCAGTACTTC
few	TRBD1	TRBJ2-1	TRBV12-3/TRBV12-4	CASTPEDRGQDEQFF	TGTGCCAGCACTCCGGAGGACAGGGGGCAAGATGAGCAGTTCTTC